The clone carrying this TCR beta chain occurred a few times. The V segment lost 5 bases and the J segment 8 bases; nucleotides outside the gene matches: 8. In germline, CDR1 is SGHTA, CDR2 FQGNSA. The CDR3 loop spans 15 amino acids. The data derive from a study of PD-L1 blockade in urothelial cancer. Study information: Patients had received 0 to 3 prior chemotherapy regimens. The study recovered a median of 141,255 T cells per blood sample.

The table came from immunoSEQ multiplex PCR; TCRdb's copy has only in-frame clones and leaves some out. The sample includes 70,000 to 75,000 clones, around nine tenths of them seen just once. The input for sequencing was PBMCs, taken around atezolizumab (anti-PD-L1) treatment. This TCR was sampled from a man in his sixties with urothelial cancer. The rearrangement links TRBV7-2 to TRBJ2-4; 11 bases fit TRBD1. In nucleotides, the CDR3 is TGTGCCAGCAGCCAAGCGGACAGGGGGCGTGACATTCAGTACTTC. Encoded protein: CASSQADRGRDIQYF.